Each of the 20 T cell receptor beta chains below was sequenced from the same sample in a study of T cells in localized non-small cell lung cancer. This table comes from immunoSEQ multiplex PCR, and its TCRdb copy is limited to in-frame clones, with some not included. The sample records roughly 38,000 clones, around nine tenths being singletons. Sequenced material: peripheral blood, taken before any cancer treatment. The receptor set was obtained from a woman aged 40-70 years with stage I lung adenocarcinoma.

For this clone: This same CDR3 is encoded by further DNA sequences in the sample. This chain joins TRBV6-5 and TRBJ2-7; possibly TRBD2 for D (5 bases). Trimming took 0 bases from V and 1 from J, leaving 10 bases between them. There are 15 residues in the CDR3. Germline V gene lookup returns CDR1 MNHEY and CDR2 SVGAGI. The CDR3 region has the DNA TGTGCCAGCAGTTACTCTGGTGGGAGTTCCTACGAGCAGTACTTC. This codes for CASSYSGGSSYEQYF.

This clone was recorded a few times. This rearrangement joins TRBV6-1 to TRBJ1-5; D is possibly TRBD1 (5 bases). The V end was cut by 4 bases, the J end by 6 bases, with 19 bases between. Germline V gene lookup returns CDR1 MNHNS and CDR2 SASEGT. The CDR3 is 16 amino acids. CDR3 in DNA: TGTGCCAGCAGTGGATCAATACCAGGGTGGGGTCAGCCCCAGCATTTT. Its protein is CASSGSIPGWGQPQHF.

The CDR3 nucleotides are TGTGCCAGCAGTTACAGGGGGAGCTCCTACGAGCAGTACTTC. This encodes CASSYRGSSYEQYF. The chain recombines TRBV6-6 with TRBJ2-7, with D tentatively TRBD1 (6 bases). Trimming cost V 2 bases and J 0 bases, with 8 bases left between them. This CDR3 is 14 amino acids long. Germline V gene data show CDR1 as MNHNY and CDR2 as SVGAGI (reference sequence).

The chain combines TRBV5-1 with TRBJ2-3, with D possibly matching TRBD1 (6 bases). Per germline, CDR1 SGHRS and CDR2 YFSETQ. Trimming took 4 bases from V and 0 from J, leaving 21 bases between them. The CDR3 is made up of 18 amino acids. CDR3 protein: CASSTLPKGVGSTDTQYF. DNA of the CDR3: TGCGCCAGCAGCACCCTACCGAAGGGGGTGGGTAGCACAGATACGCAGTATTTT.

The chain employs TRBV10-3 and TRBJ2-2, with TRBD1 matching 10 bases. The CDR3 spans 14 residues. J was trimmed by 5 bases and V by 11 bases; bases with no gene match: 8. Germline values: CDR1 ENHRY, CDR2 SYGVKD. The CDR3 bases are TGTGCCCTGAGACAGGGGGCAATTACCGGGGAGCTGTTTTTT. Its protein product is CALRQGAITGELFF.

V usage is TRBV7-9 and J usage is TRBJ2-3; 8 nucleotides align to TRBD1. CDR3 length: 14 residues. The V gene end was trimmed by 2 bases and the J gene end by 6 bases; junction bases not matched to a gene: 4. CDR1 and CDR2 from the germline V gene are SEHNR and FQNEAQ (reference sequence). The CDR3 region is CASSLQGAEDTQYF. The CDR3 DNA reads TGTGCCAGCAGCTTACAGGGGGCGGAGGATACGCAGTATTTT.

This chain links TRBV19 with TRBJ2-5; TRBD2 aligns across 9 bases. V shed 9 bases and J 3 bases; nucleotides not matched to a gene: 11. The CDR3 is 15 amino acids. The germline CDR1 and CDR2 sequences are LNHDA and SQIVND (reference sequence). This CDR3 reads CASSSPGTSKETQYF. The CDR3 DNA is TGTGCCAGCTCATCCCCCGGGACTAGCAAAGAGACCCAGTACTTC. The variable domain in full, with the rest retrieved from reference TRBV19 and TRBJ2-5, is DGGITQSPKYLFRKEGQNVTLSCEQNLNHDAMYWYRQDPGQGLRLIYYSQIVNDFQKGDIAEGYSVSREKKESFPLTVTSAQKNPTAFYLCASSSPGTSKETQYFGPGTRLLVL.

The CDR3 coding sequence is TGTGCCATCGGGGCAAACAGGGACGACACCGGGGAGCTGTTTTTT. It translates to CAIGANRDDTGELFF. The chain employs TRBV10-3 and TRBJ2-2; the D gene is possibly TRBD1 (6 bases). V shed 8 bases and J shed 3 bases, with 16 bases lying between them. Germline V gene sequence: CDR1 ENHRY, CDR2 SYGVKD. The CDR3 length is 15 residues.

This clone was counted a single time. The CDR3 loop is CASSWGRVGTDTQYF. DNA of the CDR3: TGTGCCAGCAGTTGGGGGAGGGTGGGCACAGATACGCAGTATTTT. The V call is TRBV28, the J call TRBJ2-3; 7 nucleotides align to TRBD2. Germline V CDR1 and CDR2: MDHEN, SYDVKM. With 4 bases clipped from V and 1 base from J, the junction kept 5 bases outside the gene matches. The CDR3 consists of 15 residues.

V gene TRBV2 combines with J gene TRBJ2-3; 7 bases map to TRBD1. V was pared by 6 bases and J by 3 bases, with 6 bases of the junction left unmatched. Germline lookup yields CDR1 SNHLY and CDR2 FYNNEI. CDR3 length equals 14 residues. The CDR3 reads CASRRRQGTDTQYF. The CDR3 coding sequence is TGTGCCAGCAGGCGGAGACAGGGTACAGATACGCAGTATTTT.

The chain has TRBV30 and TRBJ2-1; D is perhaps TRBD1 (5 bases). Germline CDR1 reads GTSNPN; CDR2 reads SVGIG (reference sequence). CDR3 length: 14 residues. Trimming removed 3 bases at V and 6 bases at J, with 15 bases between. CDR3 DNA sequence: TGTGCCTGGAGCCGAAGGGCAGGGATCAATGAGCAGTTCTTC. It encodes CAWSRRAGINEQFF.

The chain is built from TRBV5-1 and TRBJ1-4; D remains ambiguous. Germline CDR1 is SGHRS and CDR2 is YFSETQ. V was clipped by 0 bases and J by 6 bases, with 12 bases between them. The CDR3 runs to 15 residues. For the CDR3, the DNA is TGCGCCAGCAGCTTGGGGGCAGCTAAGGATGAAAAACTGTTTTTT. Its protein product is CASSLGAAKDEKLFF.

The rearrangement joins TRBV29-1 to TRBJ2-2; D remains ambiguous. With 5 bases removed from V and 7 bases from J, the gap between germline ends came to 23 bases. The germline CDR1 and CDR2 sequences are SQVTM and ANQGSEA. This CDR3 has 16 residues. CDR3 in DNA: TGCAGCGTTCGGCGTTGGGTAGGGCCCGACATCGGGGAGCTGTTTTTT. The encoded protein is CSVRRWVGPDIGELFF.

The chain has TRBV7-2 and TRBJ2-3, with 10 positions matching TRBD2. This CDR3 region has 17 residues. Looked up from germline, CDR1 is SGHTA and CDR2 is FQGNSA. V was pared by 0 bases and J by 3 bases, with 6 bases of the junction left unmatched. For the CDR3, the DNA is TGTGCCAGCAGCTTAGCGCCAGCGGGAGGGCAAACAGATACGCAGTATTTT. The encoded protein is CASSLAPAGGQTDTQYF.

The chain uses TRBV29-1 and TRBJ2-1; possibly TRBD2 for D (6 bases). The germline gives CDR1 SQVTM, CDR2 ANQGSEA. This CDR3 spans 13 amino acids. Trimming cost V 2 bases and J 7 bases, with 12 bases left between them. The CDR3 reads CSVERDSRNEQFF. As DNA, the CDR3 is TGCAGCGTTGAACGGGACTCACGGAATGAGCAGTTCTTC.

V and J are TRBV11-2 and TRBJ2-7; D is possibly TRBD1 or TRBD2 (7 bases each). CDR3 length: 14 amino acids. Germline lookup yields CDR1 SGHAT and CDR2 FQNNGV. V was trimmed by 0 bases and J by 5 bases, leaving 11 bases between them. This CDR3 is CASSLDRGGNEQYF. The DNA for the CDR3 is TGTGCCAGCAGCTTAGACAGGGGGGGCAACGAGCAGTACTTC.

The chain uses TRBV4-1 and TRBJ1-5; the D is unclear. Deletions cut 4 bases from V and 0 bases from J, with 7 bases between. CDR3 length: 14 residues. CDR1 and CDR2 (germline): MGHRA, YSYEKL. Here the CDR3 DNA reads TGCGCCAGCAGCCCCGTAGATAGCAATCAGCCCCAGCATTTT. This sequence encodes CASSPVDSNQPQHF.

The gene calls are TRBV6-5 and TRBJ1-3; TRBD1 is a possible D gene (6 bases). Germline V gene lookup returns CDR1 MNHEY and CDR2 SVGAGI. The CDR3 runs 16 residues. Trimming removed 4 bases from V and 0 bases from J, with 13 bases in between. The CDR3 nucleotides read TGTGCCAGCAGTTCACAGGGTACTTACTCTGGAAACACCATATATTTT. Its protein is CASSSQGTYSGNTIYF.

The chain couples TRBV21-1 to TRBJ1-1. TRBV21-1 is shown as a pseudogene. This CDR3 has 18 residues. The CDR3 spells CASSKGPGTRRGTVEAFF. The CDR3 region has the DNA TGTGCCAGCAGCAAAGGCCCCGGGACAAGGAGGGGCACAGTTGAAGCTTTCTTT.

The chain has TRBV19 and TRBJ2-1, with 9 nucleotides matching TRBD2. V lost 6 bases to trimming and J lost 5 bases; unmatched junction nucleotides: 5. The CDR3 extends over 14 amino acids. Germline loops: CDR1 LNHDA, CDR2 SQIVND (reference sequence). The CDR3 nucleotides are TGTGCCAGTAGACTTCTAGCGGGGAACAATGAGCAGTTCTTC. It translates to CASRLLAGNNEQFF.